These 9 T cell receptor beta chains came from one sample sequenced in a study of OX40 agonist ivuxolimab in advanced cancers. The protocol used for the library was the immunoSEQ multiplex PCR assay. In its TCRdb copy, this immuneACCESS table keeps in-frame sequences only and misses some clones. Where compared with another copy, unresolved V genes explain less than half of these, and the others have no known cause. Recorded for this sample are 85,000 to 100,000 clones; about 91% of them occurred a single time. Clones ranked in the top ten supply 0.31% of the sample. The material was CD4+ or CD8+ T cells sorted from blood, obtained in a trial of the OX40 agonist ivuxolimab. These receptors all come from an adult with an advanced solid tumor such as melanoma, head and neck, liver or kidney cancer.

This chain uses TRBV7-2 with TRBJ2-1; 9 bases match TRBD2. The CDR3 is 15 amino acids. CDR1 is SGHTA and CDR2 is FQGNSA in the germline V gene. The V gene end was trimmed by 3 bases and the J gene end by 4 bases; junction bases not matched to a gene: 4. CDR3 sequence (DNA): TGTGCCAGCAGCTTTCAAGCGGGAGGTTACAATGAGCAGTTCTTC. It is translated as CASSFQAGGYNEQFF.

The chain is built from TRBV6-1 and TRBJ1-1; D remains unclear. CDR1 MNHNS and CDR2 SASEGT come from the germline V gene. V was clipped by 0 bases and J by 4 bases, with 15 bases between them. This CDR3 comprises 16 residues. CDR3 sequence reads: CASSEALRQDGTEAFF. The CDR3 DNA sequence: TGTGCCAGCAGTGAAGCGCTTCGGCAGGATGGCACTGAAGCTTTCTTT.

This rearrangement joins TRBV18 to TRBJ2-1; TRBD2 matches at 8 bases. The CDR3 has 15 amino acids. The germline V gene has CDR1 KGHSH and CDR2 LQKENI. Trimming at V came to 0 bases and at J to 4 bases, leaving 2 bases not matched to a gene. Here the CDR3 reads CASSPPASGYNEQFF. The CDR3 nucleotides read TGTGCCAGCTCACCACCAGCTAGCGGGTACAATGAGCAGTTCTTC.

The CDR3 nucleotides read TGTGCCAGCAGTTACGACTTTGGCTCCTACGAGCAGTACTTC. It codes for CASSYDFGSYEQYF. The chain combines TRBV6-5 with TRBJ2-7; D remains unclear. The V gene lost 2 bases and the J gene lost 0 bases, with 8 bases spanning the gap. Germline assignment: CDR1 MNHEY and CDR2 SVGAGI. The CDR3 sequence is 14 residues long.

The chain links TRBV2 to TRBJ2-5, with TRBD2 identical over 7 bases. The junction had 9 bases not matched to a gene; V was cut back by 6 bases and J by 2 bases. Germline CDR1 is SNHLY and CDR2 is FYNNEI. The CDR3 is 15 amino acids. In nucleotides, the CDR3 is TGTGCCAGCAGGGGGGGGGAGACAGCGCAAGAGACCCAGTACTTC. Translation gives CASRGGETAQETQYF.

The V call is TRBV7-3, the J call TRBJ2-2, with 10 positions matching TRBD1. CDR1 is SGHTA and CDR2 is FQGTGA in the germline V gene. The CDR3 loop spans 15 amino acids. V was clipped by 4 bases and J by 7 bases; unmatched bases: 6. This CDR3 reads CASSSTTGGFGELFF. The CDR3 DNA sequence: TGTGCCAGCAGCTCGACGACAGGGGGCTTCGGGGAGCTGTTTTTT. Full variable domain (missing parts from reference TRBV7-3 and TRBJ2-2): GAGVSQTPSNKVTEKGKYVELRCDPISGHTALYWYRQSLGQGPEFLIYFQGTGAADDSGLPNDRFFAVRPEGSVSTLKIQRTERGDSAVYLCASSSTTGGFGELFFGEGSRLTVL.

This rearrangement joins TRBV10-3 to TRBJ2-7, with TRBD1 matching over 11 bases. V was pared by 5 bases and J by 6 bases, with 6 bases of the junction left unmatched. The CDR3 length is 14 residues. Germline-derived CDR1 and CDR2 are ENHRY and SYGVKD. CDR3 sequence (DNA): TGTGCCATCAGTCGGGACAGGGGGATAGGCGAGCAGTACTTC. Translated, it gives CAISRDRGIGEQYF.

The J gene is TRBJ1-2, the V gene TRBV29-1; D call uncertain. The germline V gene encodes CDR1 SQVTM and CDR2 ANQGSEA. The CDR3 is 12 amino acids. Between the trimmed V and J ends, which lost 4 bases and 1 base, there was a span of 7 bases. The CDR3 DNA reads as TGCAGCGTTGTGGCATATAACTATGGCTACACCTTC. Encoded protein: CSVVAYNYGYTF.

This sequence joins TRBV6-6 and TRBJ2-5; TRBD1 aligns across 7 bases. Germline lookup yields CDR1 MNHNY and CDR2 SVGAGI (reference sequence). After removal of 10 bases from V and 1 base from J, the junction contained 12 bases not matched to a gene. This CDR3 spans 15 amino acids. The CDR3 coding sequence is TGTGCCACCCATTTGTTCGGGACAGTCCAAGAGACCCAGTACTTC. It yields the protein CATHLFGTVQETQYF.